This is a list of T cell receptor beta chains from one sample in a study of blood T cell repertoires in COVID-19. Clones were sequenced by immunoSEQ multiplex PCR, and TCRdb holds only the in-frame ones, with some missing. The sample yields some 55,000 clones, around nine tenths seen once. Sequencing was performed on peripheral blood. The source of these receptors is a woman in her 40s with active COVID-19. The CDR3 runs from the conserved cysteine through the conserved F or W. A D gene is named only where the DNA matches it firmly. A clone size is listed for some rows: how often the clone was seen (once, few, many), or a class if it is expanded.

size,length,D,J,V,CDR3,DNA
NA,12,NA,TRBJ1-1,TRBV6-5,CATPDGSTEAFF,TGTGCCACTCCCGACGGGAGCACTGAAGCTTTCTTT
NA,16,NA,TRBJ2-7,TRBV11-2,CASSLVGGWEHYEQYF,TGTGCCAGCAGCTTAGTTGGGGGCTGGGAACACTACGAGCAGTACTTC
once,17,TRBD1,TRBJ2-2,TRBV7-9,CASSDANRGVNTGELFF,TGTGCCAGCAGCGACGCCAACAGGGGGGTCAACACCGGGGAGCTGTTTTTT
NA,16,TRBD1,TRBJ1-4,TRBV3-1/TRBV3-2,CASNPDNRTGGGKLFF,TGTGCCAGCAACCCAGACAATAGGACAGGGGGCGGAAAACTGTTTTTT
NA,13,NA,TRBJ1-4,TRBV6-5,CASTEQTNEKLFF,TGTGCCAGCACGGAACAGACTAATGAAAAACTGTTTTTT
few,13,NA,TRBJ2-5,TRBV10-3,CASGDGRQETQYF,TGTGCCTCAGGGGACGGCCGCCAAGAGACCCAGTACTTC
NA,14,NA,TRBJ1-3,TRBV19,CASTRGGSGNTIYF,TGTGCCAGTACACGGGGGGGCTCTGGAAACACCATATATTTT
NA,11,NA,TRBJ2-7,TRBV29-1,CSVYSRGEQYF,TGCAGCGTTTACTCTCGTGGTGAGCAGTACTTC
NA,15,NA,TRBJ2-5,TRBV3-1/TRBV3-2,CASSQDYARRETQYF,TGTGCCAGCAGCCAAGATTATGCACGCCGGGAGACCCAGTACTTC
NA,14,NA,TRBJ1-6,TRBV2,CASMTDSLNSPLHF,TGTGCCAGCATGACGGACAGCCTGAATTCACCCCTCCACTTT
NA,18,TRBD1,TRBJ1-4,TRBV19,CASRPKGGLQGAEEKLFF,TGTGCCAGTAGACCGAAGGGGGGATTACAGGGGGCAGAAGAAAAACTGTTTTTT
NA,15,TRBD1,TRBJ2-5,TRBV7-2,CASSLTGTRQETQYF,TGTGCCAGCAGCTTGACAGGGACGAGACAAGAGACCCAGTACTTC
NA,14,TRBD1,TRBJ1-2,TRBV7-6,CASSYRTGGDGYTF,TGTGCCAGCAGTTACCGGACAGGGGGCGATGGCTACACCTTC
NA,14,TRBD1,TRBJ2-7,TRBV2,CASKPRTGVWEQYF,TGTGCCAGCAAGCCCAGGACAGGGGTGTGGGAGCAGTACTTC
NA,19,TRBD1,TRBJ1-4,TRBV15,CATSRDLQGAHRSNEKLFF,TGTGCCACCAGCAGAGATCTTCAGGGGGCGCACAGGTCTAATGAAAAACTGTTTTTT
NA,14,NA,TRBJ1-2,TRBV7-2,CASRAPGRNYGYTF,TGTGCCAGCAGAGCTCCGGGAAGGAACTATGGCTACACCTTC
NA,16,NA,TRBJ1-5,TRBV15,CATSRDGRAGGQPQHF,TGTGCCACCAGCAGAGATGGGAGGGCGGGGGGCCAGCCCCAGCATTTT
NA,13,NA,TRBJ1-1,TRBV5-6,CASSRRENTEAFF,TGTGCCAGCAGCAGACGGGAGAACACTGAAGCTTTCTTT
NA,13,NA,TRBJ2-5,TRBV4-2,CASSLITGETQYF,TGTGCCAGCAGCCTCATCACTGGTGAGACCCAGTACTTC
NA,16,NA,TRBJ2-5,TRBV11-2,CASSSLKGPREQTQYF,TGTGCCAGCAGCTCCCTAAAGGGACCGCGGGAACAGACCCAGTACTTC
NA,17,NA,TRBJ1-2,TRBV28,CASSLGLQVGANYGYTF,TGTGCCAGCAGCTTGGGTCTACAAGTGGGAGCTAACTATGGCTACACCTTC
NA,14,NA,TRBJ1-2,TRBV4-2,CASSPAKGDYGYTF,TGTGCCAGCAGCCCAGCCAAAGGGGACTATGGCTACACCTTC
NA,15,TRBD1,TRBJ2-3,TRBV14,CASSQRNRGTDTQYF,TGTGCCAGCAGCCAAAGAAACAGGGGAACAGATACGCAGTATTTT
NA,16,NA,TRBJ2-7,TRBV5-6,CASSSLTGMLFYEQYF,TGTGCCAGCAGCTCGCTCACAGGGATGTTGTTCTACGAGCAGTACTTC
few,15,TRBD1,TRBJ1-2,TRBV30,CAWITQGAPNYGYTF,TGTGCCTGGATCACGCAGGGGGCGCCCAACTATGGCTACACCTTC
few,13,TRBD1,TRBJ1-1,TRBV2,CATQDRRNTEAFF,TGTGCCACCCAGGACAGGAGGAACACTGAAGCTTTCTTT
NA,15,TRBD1,TRBJ1-2,TRBV7-3,CASSLEAQGGGGYTF,TGTGCCAGCAGCTTAGAGGCACAGGGGGGCGGTGGCTACACCTTC
few,14,TRBD1,TRBJ1-1,TRBV14,CASSQGRGHSEAFF,TGTGCCAGCAGCCAAGGCAGGGGGCACTCTGAAGCTTTCTTT
NA,15,NA,TRBJ2-7,TRBV5-4,CASSIGGLSSYEQYF,TGTGCCAGCAGCATTGGCGGATTAAGCTCCTACGAGCAGTACTTC
NA,15,NA,TRBJ2-7,TRBV6-7,CASSYFGGISYEQYF,TGTGCCAGCAGTTACTTTGGCGGGATCTCCTACGAGCAGTACTTC
NA,14,TRBD2,TRBJ2-7,TRBV6-2/TRBV6-3,CASSYISGVYEQYF,TGTGCCAGCAGTTACATTAGCGGGGTCTACGAGCAGTACTTC
NA,15,NA,TRBJ2-5,TRBV2,CASSKIRDIQETQYF,TGTGCCAGCAGTAAAATCCGGGACATCCAAGAGACCCAGTACTTC
NA,15,NA,TRBJ1-4,TRBV5-4,CASSKQGRENEKLFF,TGTGCCAGCAGTAAACAGGGAAGGGAGAATGAAAAACTGTTTTTT
once,14,TRBD1,TRBJ1-2,TRBV5-1,CASSFSEGAGGYTF,TGCGCCAGCAGCTTTTCCGAGGGGGCAGGAGGCTACACCTTC
NA,15,NA,TRBJ1-3,TRBV19,CASSPAAGSGNTIYF,TGTGCCAGTAGTCCCGCGGCCGGATCTGGAAACACCATATATTTT
NA,15,NA,TRBJ2-7,TRBV7-8,CASSQRRGTVYEQYF,TGTGCCAGCAGCCAGCGTCGCGGGACAGTCTACGAGCAGTACTTC
NA,15,NA,TRBJ2-2,TRBV3-1/TRBV3-2,CASSHQTAVPGELFF,TGTGCCAGCAGCCACCAGACAGCCGTACCCGGGGAGCTGTTTTTT
NA,14,TRBD1,TRBJ1-3,TRBV30,CAWRWTGGRNTIYF,TGTGCCTGGAGATGGACAGGGGGCCGAAACACCATATATTTT
NA,15,TRBD2,TRBJ2-7,TRBV7-2,CASSLEGTSGARQYF,TGTGCCAGCAGCTTAGAAGGGACTAGCGGGGCTCGGCAGTACTTC
NA,12,NA,TRBJ2-1,TRBV18,CASTESGDEQFF,TGTGCCAGCACCGAATCGGGAGATGAGCAGTTCTTC
NA,18,NA,TRBJ1-4,TRBV5-6,CASSTFLGPRVKGGKLFF,TGTGCCAGCAGCACCTTTCTAGGGCCGAGGGTTAAGGGCGGGAAACTGTTTTTT
NA,16,TRBD1,TRBJ1-1,TRBV5-1,CASSSMSTGLNTEAFF,TGCGCCAGCAGCTCAATGTCGACAGGGCTGAACACTGAAGCTTTCTTT
NA,15,TRBD1,TRBJ2-5,TRBV9,CASGEGTGIRETQYF,TGTGCCAGCGGGGAGGGGACAGGGATCCGAGAGACCCAGTACTTC
NA,16,NA,TRBJ1-1,TRBV5-5,CASSLRGPALNTEAFF,TGTGCCAGCAGCCTTAGAGGGCCGGCACTGAACACTGAAGCTTTCTTT
NA,15,NA,TRBJ1-1,TRBV18,CASSPSPGQNTEAFF,TGTGCCAGCTCACCGTCACCGGGACAGAACACTGAAGCTTTCTTT
NA,14,TRBD1,TRBJ1-1,TRBV4-2,CASSQPETGSEAFF,TGTGCCAGCAGCCAACCGGAGACAGGGTCTGAAGCTTTCTTT
NA,13,NA,TRBJ1-2,TRBV6-5,CASSYIESYGYTF,TGTGCCAGCAGTTACATAGAATCTTATGGCTACACCTTC
NA,19,NA,TRBJ2-3,TRBV9,CASSVATVVTHDGGDTQYF,TGTGCCAGCAGCGTAGCTACCGTAGTAACTCATGACGGGGGAGATACGCAGTATTTT
NA,13,NA,TRBJ2-1,TRBV2,CASSEIGVDEQFF,TGTGCCAGCAGTGAAATAGGAGTCGATGAGCAGTTCTTC
NA,14,TRBD2,TRBJ2-4,TRBV7-8,CASSYGTRQNIQYF,TGTGCCAGCAGCTACGGGACTAGGCAAAACATTCAGTACTTC
NA,13,NA,TRBJ2-7,TRBV6-5,CASSYSRDYEQYF,TGTGCCAGCAGTTACTCTAGAGATTACGAGCAGTACTTC
NA,15,TRBD2,TRBJ2-3,TRBV9,CASSPRGDRTDTQYF,TGTGCCAGCAGCCCTCGGGGGGATCGGACAGATACGCAGTATTTT
NA,11,TRBD1,TRBJ1-1,TRBV19,CASSMGQRAFF,TGTGCCAGTAGTATGGGACAGCGAGCTTTCTTT
NA,16,NA,TRBJ2-7,TRBV6-5,CASSYDRGALWNEQYF,TGTGCCAGCAGCTACGACCGGGGGGCACTTTGGAACGAGCAGTACTTC
NA,14,NA,TRBJ1-2,TRBV4-1,CASSQDIGRAGYTF,TGCGCCAGCAGCCAAGATATTGGCAGGGCTGGCTACACCTTC